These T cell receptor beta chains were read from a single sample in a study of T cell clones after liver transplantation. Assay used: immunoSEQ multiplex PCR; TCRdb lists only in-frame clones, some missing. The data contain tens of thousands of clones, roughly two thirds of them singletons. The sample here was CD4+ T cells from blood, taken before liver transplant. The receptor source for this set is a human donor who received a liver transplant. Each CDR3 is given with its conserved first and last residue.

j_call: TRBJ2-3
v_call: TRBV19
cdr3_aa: CASSIDFQSTDTQYF

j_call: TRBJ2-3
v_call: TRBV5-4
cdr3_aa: CASSRGSQSTDTQYF

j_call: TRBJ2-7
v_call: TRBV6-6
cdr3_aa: CASSYFRGIGTYEQYF

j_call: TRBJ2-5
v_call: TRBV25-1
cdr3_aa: CASSLRRQETQYF

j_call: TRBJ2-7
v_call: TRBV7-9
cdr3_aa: CASSPGGSLDYEQYF

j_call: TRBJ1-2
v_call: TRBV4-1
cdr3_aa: CASSPPSGRYGYTF

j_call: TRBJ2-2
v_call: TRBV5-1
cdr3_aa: CASSLEGPNTGELFF

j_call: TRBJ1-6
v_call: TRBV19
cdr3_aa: CASALQGRYSPLHF

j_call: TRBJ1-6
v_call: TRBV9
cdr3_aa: CASSVGTGNSPLHF

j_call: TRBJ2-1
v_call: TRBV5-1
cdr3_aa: CASTPRGGGSGNEQFF

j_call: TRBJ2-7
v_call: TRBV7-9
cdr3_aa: CASSARLADPSYEQYF

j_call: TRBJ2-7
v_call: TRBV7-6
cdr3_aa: CASSLDDSSYEQYF

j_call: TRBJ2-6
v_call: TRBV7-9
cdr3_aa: CASSLGWQHRSGANVLTF

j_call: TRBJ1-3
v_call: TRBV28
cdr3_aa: CASSLFSSGYSGNTIYF

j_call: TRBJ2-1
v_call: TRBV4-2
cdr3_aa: CASSPIGTSGDNEQFF

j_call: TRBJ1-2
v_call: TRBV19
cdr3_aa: CASSPKTGQHYGYTF

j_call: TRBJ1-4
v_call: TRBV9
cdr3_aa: CASSVGDRVGKKLFF

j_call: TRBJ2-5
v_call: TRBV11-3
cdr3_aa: CASSSGTSGLGETQYF

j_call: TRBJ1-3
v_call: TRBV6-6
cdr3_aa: CASSYSQGGNTIYF

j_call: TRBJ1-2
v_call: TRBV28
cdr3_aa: CASSYRQGRGSGGYTF

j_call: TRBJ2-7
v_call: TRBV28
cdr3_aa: CASSDGTGRVLGQYF

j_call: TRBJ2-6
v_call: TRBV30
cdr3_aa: CAFSGTAFSGANVLTF

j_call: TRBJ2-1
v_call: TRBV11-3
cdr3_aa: CASSLDGRGGQDEQFF

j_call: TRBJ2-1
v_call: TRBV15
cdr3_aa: CATRQLADNEQFF

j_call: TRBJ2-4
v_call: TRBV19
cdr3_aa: CASRSGAGLENIQYF

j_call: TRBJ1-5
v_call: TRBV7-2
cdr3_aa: CASSLVHSGNQPQHF

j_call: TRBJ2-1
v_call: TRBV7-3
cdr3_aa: CASSQGLAGNEQFF

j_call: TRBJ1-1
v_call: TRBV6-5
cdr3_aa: CASRLSGSNTEAFF

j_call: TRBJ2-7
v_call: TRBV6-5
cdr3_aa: CASSPPTGPYEQYF

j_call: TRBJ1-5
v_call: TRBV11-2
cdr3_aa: CASSSTGNQPQHF

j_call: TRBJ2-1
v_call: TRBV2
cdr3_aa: CASSGQQGDEQFF

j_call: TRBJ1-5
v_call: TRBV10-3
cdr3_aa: CAISESTQGQPQHF

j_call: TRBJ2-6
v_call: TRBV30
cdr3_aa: CAWSTGVAGANVLTF

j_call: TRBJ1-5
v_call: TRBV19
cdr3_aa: CASQGFREPQHF

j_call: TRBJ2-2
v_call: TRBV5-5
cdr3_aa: CASRRTGGRLFF

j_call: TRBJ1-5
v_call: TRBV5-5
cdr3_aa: CASSLESGFNQPQHF

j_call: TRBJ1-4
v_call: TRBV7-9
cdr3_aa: CASGPGDEKLFF

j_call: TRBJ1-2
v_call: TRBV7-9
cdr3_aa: CASSLRGYNYGYTF

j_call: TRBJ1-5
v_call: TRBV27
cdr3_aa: CASSLMGGAQGQPQHF

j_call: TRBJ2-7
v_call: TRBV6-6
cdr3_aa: CASSYSSGEQYF

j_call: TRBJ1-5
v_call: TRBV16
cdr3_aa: CASSQSGTGNQPQHF

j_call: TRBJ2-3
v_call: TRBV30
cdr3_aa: CAWSQPGGSLGDTQYF

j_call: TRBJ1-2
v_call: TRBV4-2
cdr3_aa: CASSQGGQGAGYGYTF

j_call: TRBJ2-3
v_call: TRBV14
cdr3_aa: CASSARQAGTDTQYF

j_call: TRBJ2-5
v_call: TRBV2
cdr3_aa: CATGLAQETQYF

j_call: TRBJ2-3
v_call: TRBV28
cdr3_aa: CASSWTGETDTQYF

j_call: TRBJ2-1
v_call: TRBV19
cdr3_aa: CASSANRNEQFF

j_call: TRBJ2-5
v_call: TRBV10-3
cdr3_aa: CAISLAGIQETQYF

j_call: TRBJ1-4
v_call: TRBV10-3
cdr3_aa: CAISAQVLTLNEKLFF

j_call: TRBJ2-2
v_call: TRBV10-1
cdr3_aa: CASSRQGAAGELFF

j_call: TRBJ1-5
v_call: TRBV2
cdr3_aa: CASGQLLNQPQHF

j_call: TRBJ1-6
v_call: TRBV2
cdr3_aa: CASRSKTGGNSPLHF

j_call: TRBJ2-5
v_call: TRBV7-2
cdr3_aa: CASSLGISGGDQETQYF